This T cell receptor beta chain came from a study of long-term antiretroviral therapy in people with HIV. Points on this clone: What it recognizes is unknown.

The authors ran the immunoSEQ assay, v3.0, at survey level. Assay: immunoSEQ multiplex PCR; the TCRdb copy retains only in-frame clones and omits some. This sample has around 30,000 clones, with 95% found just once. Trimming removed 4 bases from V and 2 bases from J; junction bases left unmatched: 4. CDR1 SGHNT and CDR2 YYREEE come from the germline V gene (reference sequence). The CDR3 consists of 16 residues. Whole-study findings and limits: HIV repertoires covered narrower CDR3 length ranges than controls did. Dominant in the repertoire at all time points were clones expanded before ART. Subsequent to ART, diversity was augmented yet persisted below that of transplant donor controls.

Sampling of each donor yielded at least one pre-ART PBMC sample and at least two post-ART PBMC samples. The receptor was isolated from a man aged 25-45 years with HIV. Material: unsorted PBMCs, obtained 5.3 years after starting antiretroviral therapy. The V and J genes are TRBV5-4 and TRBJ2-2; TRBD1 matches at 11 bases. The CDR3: CASSTGTGGNTGELFF. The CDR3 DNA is TGTGCCAGCAGCACCGGGACAGGGGGAAACACCGGGGAGCTGTTTTTT.